The 21 T cell receptor beta chains presented below share a single source sample, sequenced in a study of blood T cell repertoires in COVID-19 (TCRdb year 2020). The library relied on the immunoSEQ multiplex PCR assay. Drawn from immuneACCESS, this table holds only the in-frame rearrangements with V and J called that TCRdb kept. Clones are partly lost; checked studies trace under half to an unresolved V gene and leave the rest unexplained. For this sample the table gives more than 300,000 clones, of which 90% were detected only once. Together, the top ten hold around 3.9% of the sample. Material for sequencing was PBMCs or T cells enriched from blood (not recorded which). Every receptor here comes from a woman aged 25 to 45 who had been exposed to COVID-19.

The genes are TRBV10-3 and TRBJ2-3; 14 bases agree with TRBD2. The CDR3 is 17 residues long. Trimming removed 5 bases from V and 2 bases from J; junction bases left unmatched: 6. The germline V gene has CDR1 ENHRY and CDR2 SYGVKD. CDR3 coding DNA: TGTGCCATCAGTCCGGGACTAGCGGGGGTCTCCACAGATACGCAGTATTTT. Protein sequence: CAISPGLAGVSTDTQYF.

The chain joins TRBV3-1 (or the pseudogene TRBV3-2) to TRBJ1-1, with 10 nucleotides matching TRBD1. J was trimmed by 4 bases and V by 1 base; bases with no gene match: 9. Germline loops: CDR1 LGHDT, CDR2 YNNKEL (reference sequence). This CDR3 is built from 17 residues. In DNA, the CDR3 is TGTGCCAGCAGCCAAGGAGACAGGGGGCTGGGAGGCACTGAAGCTTTCTTT. This translates into CASSQGDRGLGGTEAFF.

V gene TRBV21-1 combines with J gene TRBJ2-7; the table calls TRBD1, which could not be checked here. TRBV21-1 is assigned pseudogene status. The CDR3 has 20 residues. Here the CDR3 DNA reads TGTGCCAGCAGCAAAGGCCCCGACCCGGACAGGACCTTTCTCTGCTACGAGCAGTACTTC. The encoded protein is CASSKGPDPDRTFLCYEQYF.

V and J are TRBV19 and TRBJ1-1; D not certain. The V gene lost 1 base and the J gene lost 5 bases, with 8 bases spanning the gap. Germline CDR1 is LNHDA and CDR2 is SQIVND (reference sequence). The CDR3 runs to 13 residues. The DNA for the CDR3 is TGTGCCAGTAGTATAGCCCTGGCTACTGAAGCTTTCTTT. It encodes CASSIALATEAFF.

V gene TRBV4-2 combines with J gene TRBJ1-2, with TRBD1 identical over 8 bases. Trimming removed 5 bases from V and 4 bases from J; junction bases left unmatched: 6. CDR1 and CDR2 (germline): LGHNA, YNFKEQ. This CDR3 is built from 14 residues. The chain's CDR3 is CASSTDRDRYGYTF. CDR3 coding DNA: TGTGCCAGCAGCACGGACAGGGACCGCTATGGCTACACCTTC.

This chain joins TRBV2 and TRBJ2-7; TRBD1 matches at 10 bases. The CDR3 spans 13 residues. V lost 6 bases to trimming and J lost 4 bases; unmatched junction nucleotides: 3. Per germline, CDR1 SNHLY and CDR2 FYNNEI. CDR3 nucleotides: TGTGCCAGCAGGTGGACAGGGGGTTACGAGCAGTACTTC. It encodes CASRWTGGYEQYF. Full variable domain (outside the CDR3, taken from reference TRBV2 and TRBJ2-7): EPEVTQTPSHQVTQMGQEVILRCVPISNHLYFYWYRQILGQKVEFLVSFYNNEISEKSEIFDDQFSVERPDGSNFTLKIRSTKLEDSAMYFCASRWTGGYEQYFGPGTRLTVT.

The rearrangement joins TRBV7-9 to TRBJ1-1; D call uncertain. CDR1 and CDR2 (germline): SEHNR, FQNEAQ (reference sequence). The CDR3 covers 13 residues. V shed 5 bases and J shed 4 bases, with 11 bases lying between them. The CDR3 bases are TGTGCCAGCAGCACCCCAGGCGTCACTGAAGCTTTCTTT. Translating it yields CASSTPGVTEAFF.

J is TRBJ2-3 and V is TRBV5-1, with D perhaps matching TRBD1 (6 bases). CDR3 size: 13 residues. Germline values: CDR1 SGHRS, CDR2 YFSETQ. V gave up 5 bases and J gave up 0 bases, with 7 bases separating them. The DNA of the CDR3 is TGCGCCAGCAGAGGACAGAGCACAGATACGCAGTATTTT. The encoded protein is CASRGQSTDTQYF.

V and J are TRBV19 and TRBJ1-1; tentative D call: TRBD1 (6 bases). Germline loops: CDR1 LNHDA, CDR2 SQIVND (reference sequence). This CDR3 has 12 residues. Trimming stripped 8 bases from V and 1 base from J, with 8 bases between. In DNA form, the CDR3 reads TGTGCCAGTGGGGGCAGGAACACTGAAGCTTTCTTT. Residues: CASGGRNTEAFF. Using reference TRBV19 and TRBJ1-1 for the parts outside the CDR3, the full variable domain is DGGITQSPKYLFRKEGQNVTLSCEQNLNHDAMYWYRQDPGQGLRLIYYSQIVNDFQKGDIAEGYSVSREKKESFPLTVTSAQKNPTAFYLCASGGRNTEAFFGQGTRLTVV.

The CDR3 sequence is CASSRGGPQHF. The CDR3 DNA reads as TGTGCCAGCAGCCGGGGGGGGCCCCAGCATTTT. This chain joins TRBV12-3 or TRBV12-4 and TRBJ1-5; maybe TRBD1 (5 bases). Trimming cost V 6 bases and J 9 bases, with 9 bases left between them. The CDR3 runs 11 residues.

This chain joins TRBV27 and TRBJ2-7; 7 bases align to TRBD2. The CDR3 is 15 residues long. V shed 0 bases and J 3 bases; nucleotides not matched to a gene: 5. Germline-derived CDR1 and CDR2 are MNHEY and SMNVEV (reference sequence). The CDR3 loop is CASSLSQGGDYEQYF. The CDR3 DNA sequence: TGTGCCAGCAGTTTATCGCAGGGAGGGGACTACGAGCAGTACTTC.

This sequence joins TRBV24-1 and TRBJ1-1, with D possibly matching TRBD1 (6 bases). Trimming cost V 7 bases and J 2 bases, with 13 bases left between them. The germline CDR1 and CDR2 sequences are KGHDR and SFDVKD. CDR3 length: 14 residues. The CDR3 sequence is CATSQGYSNTEAFF. The CDR3 DNA sequence: TGTGCCACCAGCCAGGGGTATAGCAACACTGAAGCTTTCTTT.

The gene calls are TRBV5-1 and TRBJ1-2; D remains unclear. CDR3 length: 15 amino acids. The germline V gene encodes CDR1 SGHRS and CDR2 YFSETQ. V was cut by 4 bases and J by 1 base, with 14 bases left in between. The CDR3 spells CASSGEAEVNYGYTF. The CDR3 DNA follows: TGCGCCAGCAGCGGAGAAGCCGAAGTTAACTATGGCTACACCTTC.

This clone was detected once. This rearrangement joins TRBV29-1 to TRBJ1-1; 8 bases map to TRBD1. Germline CDR1 SQVTM, CDR2 ANQGSEA. After removal of 6 bases from V and 8 bases from J, the junction contained 8 bases not matched to a gene. The CDR3 consists of 12 residues. CDR3 loop: CSVWTGRKEAFF. In DNA, the CDR3 is TGCAGCGTGTGGACAGGGAGGAAGGAAGCTTTCTTT.

This sequence joins TRBV5-5 and TRBJ1-2; 7 bases are shared with TRBD1. Germline CDR1 is SGHKS and CDR2 is YYEKEE (reference sequence). Germline trimming cut 4 bases from V and 4 bases from J; bases unmatched to any gene: 10. The CDR3 runs to 15 residues. CDR3 coding DNA: TGTGCCAGCAGCCCTGGGACAGAAACCTTCTATGGCTACACCTTC. This encodes CASSPGTETFYGYTF.

The chain joins TRBV5-1 to TRBJ2-7; the D gene is possibly TRBD1 (5 bases). Germline lookup yields CDR1 SGHRS and CDR2 YFSETQ. This CDR3 contains 16 residues. V shed 4 bases and J shed 6 bases, with 23 bases lying between them. The CDR3 sequence: CASSPQAKRAASEQYF. Written as DNA, the CDR3 is TGCGCCAGCAGCCCACAGGCGAAAAGGGCGGCCTCCGAGCAGTACTTC.

This chain connects TRBV7-2 to TRBJ1-2; TRBD1 aligns across 8 bases. J gave up 8 bases and V 1 base, and 6 bases lay outside the gene matches. CDR1 is SGHTA, CDR2 FQGNSA, per germline. The length of the CDR3 is 14 residues. For the CDR3, the DNA is TGTGCCAGCAGCTTAGATTGGACAGGGTTCGGCTACACCTTC. Residues: CASSLDWTGFGYTF.

The V and J genes are TRBV7-2 and TRBJ1-2, with a tentative D call TRBD1 (5 bases). The CDR3 contains 15 residues. The V gene lost 0 bases and the J gene lost 5 bases, with 13 bases spanning the gap. The germline V gene has CDR1 SGHTA and CDR2 FQGNSA. This CDR3 reads CASSLAQEGVYGYTF. The CDR3 coding sequence is TGTGCCAGCAGCTTAGCGCAGGAAGGGGTATATGGCTACACCTTC. The full variable domain, rest sourced from reference TRBV7-2 and TRBJ1-2, is GAGVSQSPSNKVTEKGKDVELRCDPISGHTALYWYRQSLGQGLEFLIYFQGNSAPDKSGLPSDRFSAERTGGSVSTLTIQRTQQEDSAVYLCASSLAQEGVYGYTFGSGTRLTVV.

The chain combines TRBV7-2 with TRBJ1-3; no clear D gene. This CDR3 is built from 14 residues. V was shortened by 2 bases and J by 3 bases, with 8 bases between the two germline ends. Looked up from germline, CDR1 is SGHTA and CDR2 is FQGNSA. The CDR3 sequence is CASSLTSGGNTIYF. The CDR3 nucleotides read TGTGCCAGCAGCTTAACGTCCGGTGGAAACACCATATATTTT.

The rearrangement links TRBV19 to TRBJ2-7, with D tentatively TRBD1 (5 bases). Germline CDR1 and CDR2: LNHDA and SQIVND (reference sequence). The CDR3 extends over 13 amino acids. V gave up 2 bases and J gave up 2 bases, with 7 bases separating them. Here the CDR3 DNA reads TGTGCCAGTAGTATAAGGGGAACCTACGAGCAGTACTTC. It translates to CASSIRGTYEQYF.

The chain's CDR3 is CSAATGFGNQPQHF. CDR3 DNA: TGCAGCGCCGCAACAGGGTTTGGCAATCAGCCCCAGCATTTT. The chain couples TRBV29-1 to TRBJ1-5; perhaps TRBD1 as D (6 bases). Germline CDR1 reads SQVTM; CDR2 reads ANQGSEA. The V end was cut by 7 bases, the J end by 2 bases, with 15 bases between. This CDR3 region has 14 residues. Complete variable domain (other parts from reference TRBV29-1 and TRBJ1-5): SAVISQKPSRDICQRGTSLTIQCQVDSQVTMMFWYRQQPGQSLTLIATANQGSEATYESGFVIDKFPISRPNLTFSTLTVSNMSPEDSSIYLCSAATGFGNQPQHFGDGTRLSIL.